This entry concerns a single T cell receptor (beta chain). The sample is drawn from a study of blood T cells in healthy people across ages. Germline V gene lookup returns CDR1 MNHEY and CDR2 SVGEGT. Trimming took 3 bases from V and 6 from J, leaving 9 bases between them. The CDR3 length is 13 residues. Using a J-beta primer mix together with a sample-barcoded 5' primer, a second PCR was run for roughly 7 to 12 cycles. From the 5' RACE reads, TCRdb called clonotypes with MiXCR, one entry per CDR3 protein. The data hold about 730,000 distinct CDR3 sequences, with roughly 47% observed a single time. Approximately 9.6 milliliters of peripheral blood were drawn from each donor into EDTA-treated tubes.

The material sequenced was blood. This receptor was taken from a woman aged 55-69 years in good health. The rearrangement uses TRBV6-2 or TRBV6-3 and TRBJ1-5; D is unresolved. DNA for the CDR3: TGTGCCAGCAGTTATGGGCGTTTTCAGCCCCAGCATTTT. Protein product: CASSYGRFQPQHF.